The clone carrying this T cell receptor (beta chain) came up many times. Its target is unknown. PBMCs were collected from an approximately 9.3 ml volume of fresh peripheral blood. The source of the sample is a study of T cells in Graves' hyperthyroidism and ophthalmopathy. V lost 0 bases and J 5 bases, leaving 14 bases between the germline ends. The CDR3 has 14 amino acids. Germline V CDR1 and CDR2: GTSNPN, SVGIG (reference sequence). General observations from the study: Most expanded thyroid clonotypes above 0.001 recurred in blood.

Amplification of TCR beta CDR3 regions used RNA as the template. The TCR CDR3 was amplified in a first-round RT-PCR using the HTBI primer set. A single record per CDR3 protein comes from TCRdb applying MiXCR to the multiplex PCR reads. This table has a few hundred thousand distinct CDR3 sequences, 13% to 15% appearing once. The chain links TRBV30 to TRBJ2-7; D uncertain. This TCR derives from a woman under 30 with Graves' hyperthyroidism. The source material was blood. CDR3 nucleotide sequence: TGTGCCTGGAGTGTACGCCCCGCTCTGGACGAGCAGTACTTC. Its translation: CAWSVRPALDEQYF.